This TCR beta chain was observed in a study of blood T cell repertoires in COVID-19. Study-level information: PBMCs, B-cell-depleted T cells, or T cells were the source of the cDNA or gDNA that made up the material.

To note about this clone: Possible read error: a much larger clone is one base away.

There are 14 residues in the CDR3. J was trimmed by 2 bases and V by 6 bases; bases with no gene match: 4. CDR1 and CDR2 from the germline V gene are MNHNY and SVGAGI (reference sequence). The assay was immunoSEQ multiplex PCR, and TCRdb's table has in-frame clones only and misses some. The sample holds about 270,000 clones, around 86% seen once. The sequenced sample consisted of peripheral blood. The chain has TRBV6-6 and TRBJ1-5; 7 nucleotides agree with TRBD1. The receptor comes from a middle-aged man with active or convalescent COVID-19. In DNA, the CDR3 is TGTGCCAGCAGCACAGGGGCGGGCAATCAGCCCCAGCATTTT. Translating it yields CASSTGAGNQPQHF.